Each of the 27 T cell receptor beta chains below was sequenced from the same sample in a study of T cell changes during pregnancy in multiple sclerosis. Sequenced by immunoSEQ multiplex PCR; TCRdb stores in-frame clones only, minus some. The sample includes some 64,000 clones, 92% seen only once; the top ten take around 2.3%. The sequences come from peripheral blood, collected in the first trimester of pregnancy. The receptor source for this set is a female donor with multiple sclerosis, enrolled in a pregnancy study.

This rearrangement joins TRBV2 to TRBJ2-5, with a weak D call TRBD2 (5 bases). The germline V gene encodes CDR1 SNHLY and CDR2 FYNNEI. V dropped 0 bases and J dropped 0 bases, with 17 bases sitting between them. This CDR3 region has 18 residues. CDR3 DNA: TGTGCCAGCAGTGAAGCGGAGTGGCTAGCTGGGAACCAAGAGACCCAGTACTTC. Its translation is CASSEAEWLAGNQETQYF.

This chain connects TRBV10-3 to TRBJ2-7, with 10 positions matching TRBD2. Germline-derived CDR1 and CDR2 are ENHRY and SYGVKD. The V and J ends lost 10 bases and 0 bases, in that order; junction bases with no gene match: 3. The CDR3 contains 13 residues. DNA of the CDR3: TGTGCCACTCTAGCGGGAGCCTCCTACGAGCAGTACTTC. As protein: CATLAGASYEQYF.

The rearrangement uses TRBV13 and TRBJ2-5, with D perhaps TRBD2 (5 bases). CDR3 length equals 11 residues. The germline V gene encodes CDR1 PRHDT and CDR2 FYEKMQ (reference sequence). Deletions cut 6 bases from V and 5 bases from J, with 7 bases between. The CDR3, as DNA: TGTGCCAGCAGTACGGGGGAGACCCAGTACTTC. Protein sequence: CASSTGETQYF.

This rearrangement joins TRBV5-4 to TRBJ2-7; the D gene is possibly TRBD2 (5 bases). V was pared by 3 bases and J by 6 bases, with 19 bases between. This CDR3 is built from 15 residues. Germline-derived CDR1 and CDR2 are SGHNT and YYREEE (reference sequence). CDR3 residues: CASSSPRAQGGEQYF. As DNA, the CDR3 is TGTGCCAGCAGCTCACCCCGGGCCCAAGGAGGCGAGCAGTACTTC.

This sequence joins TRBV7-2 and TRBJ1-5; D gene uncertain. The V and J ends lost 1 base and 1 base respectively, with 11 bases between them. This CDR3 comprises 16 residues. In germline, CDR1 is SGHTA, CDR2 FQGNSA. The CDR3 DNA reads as TGTGCCAGCAGCTTAGAGTCGGGGATAAGCAATCAGCCCCAGCATTTT. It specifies CASSLESGISNQPQHF.

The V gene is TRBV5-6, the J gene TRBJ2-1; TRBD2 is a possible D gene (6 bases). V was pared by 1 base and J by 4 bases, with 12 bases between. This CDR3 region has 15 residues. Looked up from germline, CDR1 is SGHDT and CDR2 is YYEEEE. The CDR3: CASSLTGDLYNEQFF. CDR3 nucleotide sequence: TGTGCCAGCAGCTTGACGGGAGACCTATACAATGAGCAGTTCTTC.

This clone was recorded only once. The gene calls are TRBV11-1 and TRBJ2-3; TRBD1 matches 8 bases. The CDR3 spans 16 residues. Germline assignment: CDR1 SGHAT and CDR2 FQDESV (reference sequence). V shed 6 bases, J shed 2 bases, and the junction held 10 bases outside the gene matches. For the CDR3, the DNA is TGTGCCAGCAGGTCCGGACAGGGTGAGGACACAGATACGCAGTATTTT. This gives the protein CASRSGQGEDTDTQYF. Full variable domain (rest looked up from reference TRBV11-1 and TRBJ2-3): EAEVAQSPRYKITEKSQAVAFWCDPISGHATLYWYRQILGQGPELLVQFQDESVVDDSQLPKDRFSAERLKGVDSTLKIQPAELGDSAMYLCASRSGQGEDTDTQYFGPGTRLTVL.

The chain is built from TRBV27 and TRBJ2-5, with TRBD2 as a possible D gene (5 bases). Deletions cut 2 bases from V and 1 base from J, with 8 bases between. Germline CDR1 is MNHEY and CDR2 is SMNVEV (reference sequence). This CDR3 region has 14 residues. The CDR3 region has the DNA TGTGCCAGCAGTTTAGGCGGGCGCCAAGAGACCCAGTACTTC. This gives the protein CASSLGGRQETQYF.

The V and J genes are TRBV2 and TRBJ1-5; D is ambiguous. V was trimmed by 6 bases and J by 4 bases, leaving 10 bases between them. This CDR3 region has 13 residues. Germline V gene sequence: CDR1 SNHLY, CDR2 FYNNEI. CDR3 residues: CASSLTENQPQHF. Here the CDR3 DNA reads TGTGCCAGCAGCCTAACCGAAAATCAGCCCCAGCATTTT.

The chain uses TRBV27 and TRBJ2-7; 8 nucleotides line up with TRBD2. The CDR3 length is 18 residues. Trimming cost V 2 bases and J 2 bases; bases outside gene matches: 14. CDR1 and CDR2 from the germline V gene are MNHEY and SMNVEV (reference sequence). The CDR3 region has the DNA TGTGCCAGCAGTTTACAGGGCGGGAGGAGGCCACTCCCCTACGAGCAGTACTTC. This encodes CASSLQGGRRPLPYEQYF.

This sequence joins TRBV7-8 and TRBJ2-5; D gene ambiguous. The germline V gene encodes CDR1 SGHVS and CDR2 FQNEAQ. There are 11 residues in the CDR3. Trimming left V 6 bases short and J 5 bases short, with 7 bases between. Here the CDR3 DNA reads TGTGCCAGCAGTCGTCTGGAGACCCAGTACTTC. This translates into CASSRLETQYF.

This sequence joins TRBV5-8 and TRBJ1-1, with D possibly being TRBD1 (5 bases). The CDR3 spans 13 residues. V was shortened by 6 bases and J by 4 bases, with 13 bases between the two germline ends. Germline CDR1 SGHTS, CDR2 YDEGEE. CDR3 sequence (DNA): TGTGCCAGCACCCCCTGGGGGGGCACTGAAGCTTTCTTT. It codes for CASTPWGGTEAFF.

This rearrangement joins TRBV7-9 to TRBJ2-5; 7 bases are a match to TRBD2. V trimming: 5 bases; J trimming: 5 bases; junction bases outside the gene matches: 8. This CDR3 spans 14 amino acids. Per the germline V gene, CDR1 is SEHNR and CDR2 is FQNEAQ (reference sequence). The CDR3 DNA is TGTGCCAGCAGCACACGAGCGGGACTGGAGACCCAGTACTTC. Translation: CASSTRAGLETQYF.

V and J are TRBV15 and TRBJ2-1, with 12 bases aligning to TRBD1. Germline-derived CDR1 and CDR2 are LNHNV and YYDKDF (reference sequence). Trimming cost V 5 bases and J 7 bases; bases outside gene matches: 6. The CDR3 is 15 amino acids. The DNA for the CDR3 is TGTGCCACCAGCCCTGGGACAGGGGGCAAGAATGAGCAGTTCTTC. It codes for CATSPGTGGKNEQFF. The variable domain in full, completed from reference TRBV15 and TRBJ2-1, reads DAMVIQNPRYQVTQFGKPVTLSCSQTLNHNVMYWYQQKSSQAPKLLFHYYDKDFNNEADTPDNFQSRRPNTSFCFLDIRSPGLGDTAMYLCATSPGTGGKNEQFFGPGTRLTVL.

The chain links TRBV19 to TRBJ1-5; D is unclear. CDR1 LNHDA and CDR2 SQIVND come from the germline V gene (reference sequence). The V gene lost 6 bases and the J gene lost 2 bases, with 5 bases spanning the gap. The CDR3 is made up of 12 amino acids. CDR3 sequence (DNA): TGTGCCAGTAGCCCTGGCAATCAGCCCCAGCATTTT. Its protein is CASSPGNQPQHF.

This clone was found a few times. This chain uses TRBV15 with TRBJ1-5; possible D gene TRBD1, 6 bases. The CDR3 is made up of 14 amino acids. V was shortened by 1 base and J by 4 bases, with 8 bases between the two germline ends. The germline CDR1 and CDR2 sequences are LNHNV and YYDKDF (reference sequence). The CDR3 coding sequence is TGTGCCACCAGCAGAGTAACAGGGAATCAGCCCCAGCATTTT. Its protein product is CATSRVTGNQPQHF.

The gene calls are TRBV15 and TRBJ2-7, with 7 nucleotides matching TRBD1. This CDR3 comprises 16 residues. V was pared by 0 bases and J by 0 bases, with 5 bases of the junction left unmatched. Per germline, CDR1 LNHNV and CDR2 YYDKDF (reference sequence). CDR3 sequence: CATSREDGDSSYEQYF. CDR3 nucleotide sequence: TGTGCCACCAGCAGAGAAGATGGGGACAGCTCCTACGAGCAGTACTTC.

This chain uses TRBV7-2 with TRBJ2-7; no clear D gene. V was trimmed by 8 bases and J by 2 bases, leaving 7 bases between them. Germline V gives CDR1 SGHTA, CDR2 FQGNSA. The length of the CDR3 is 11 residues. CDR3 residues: CASGQTYEQYF. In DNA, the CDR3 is TGTGCCAGCGGGCAGACCTACGAGCAGTACTTC.

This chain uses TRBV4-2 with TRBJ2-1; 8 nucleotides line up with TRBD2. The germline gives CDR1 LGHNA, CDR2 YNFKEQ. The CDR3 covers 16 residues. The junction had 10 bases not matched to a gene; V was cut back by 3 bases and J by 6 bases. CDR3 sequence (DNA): TGTGCCAGCAGCCAGGTCAGCGGGAGCAGAAGCAATGAGCAGTTCTTC. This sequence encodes CASSQVSGSRSNEQFF.

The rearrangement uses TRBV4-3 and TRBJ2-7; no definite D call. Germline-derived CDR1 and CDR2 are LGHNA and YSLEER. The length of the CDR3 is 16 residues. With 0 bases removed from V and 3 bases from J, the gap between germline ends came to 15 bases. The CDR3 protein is CASSQEMSRLYYEQYF. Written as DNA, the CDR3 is TGCGCCAGCAGCCAAGAGATGTCTAGATTGTACTACGAGCAGTACTTC.

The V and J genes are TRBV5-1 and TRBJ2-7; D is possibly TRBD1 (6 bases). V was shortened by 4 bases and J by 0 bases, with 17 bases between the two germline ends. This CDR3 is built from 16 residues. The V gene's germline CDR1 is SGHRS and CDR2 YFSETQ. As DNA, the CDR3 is TGCGCCAGCAGCAGCAGCCTACAGGGAAGCTCCTACGAGCAGTACTTC. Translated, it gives CASSSSLQGSSYEQYF.

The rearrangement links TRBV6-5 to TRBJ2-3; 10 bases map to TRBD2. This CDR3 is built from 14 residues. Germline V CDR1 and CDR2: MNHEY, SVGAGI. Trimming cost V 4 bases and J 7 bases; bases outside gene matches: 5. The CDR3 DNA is TGTGCCAGCAGTTCAGCGGGAGGGCCGAATACGCAGTATTTT. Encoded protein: CASSSAGGPNTQYF.

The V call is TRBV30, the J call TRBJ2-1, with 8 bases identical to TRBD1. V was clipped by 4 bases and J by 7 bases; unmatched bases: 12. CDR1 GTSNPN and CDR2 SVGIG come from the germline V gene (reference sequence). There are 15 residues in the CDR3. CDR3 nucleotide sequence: TGTGCCTGGAATAATGACAGGGGTAGGATGAATGAGCAGTTCTTC. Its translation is CAWNNDRGRMNEQFF. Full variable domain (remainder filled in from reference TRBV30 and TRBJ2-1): SQTIHQWPATLVQPVGSPLSLECTVEGTSNPNLYWYRQAAGRGLQLLFYSVGIGQISSEVPQNLSASRPQDRQFILSSKKLLLSDSGFYLCAWNNDRGRMNEQFFGPGTRLTVL.

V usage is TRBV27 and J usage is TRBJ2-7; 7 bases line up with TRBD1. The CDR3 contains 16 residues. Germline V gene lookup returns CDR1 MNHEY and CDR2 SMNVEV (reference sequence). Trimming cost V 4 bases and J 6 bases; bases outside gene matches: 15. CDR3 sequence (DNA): TGTGCCAGCAGTTCGACAGGGCTCAGGATTTCCGGCGAGCAGTACTTC. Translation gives CASSSTGLRISGEQYF.

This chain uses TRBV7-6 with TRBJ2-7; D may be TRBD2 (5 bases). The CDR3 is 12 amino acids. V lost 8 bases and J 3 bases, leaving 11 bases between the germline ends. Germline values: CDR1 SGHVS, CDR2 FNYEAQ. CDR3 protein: CASAGVGYEQYF. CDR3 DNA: TGTGCCAGCGCCGGGGTAGGCTACGAGCAGTACTTC. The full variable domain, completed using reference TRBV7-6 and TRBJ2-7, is GAGVSQSPRYKVTKRGQDVALRCDPISGHVSLYWYRQALGQGPEFLTYFNYEAQQDKSGLPNDRFSAERPEGSISTLTIQRTEQRDSAMYRCASAGVGYEQYFGPGTRLTVT.

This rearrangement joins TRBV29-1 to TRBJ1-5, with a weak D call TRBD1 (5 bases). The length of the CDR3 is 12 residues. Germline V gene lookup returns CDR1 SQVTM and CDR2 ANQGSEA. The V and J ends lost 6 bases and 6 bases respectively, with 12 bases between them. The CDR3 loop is CSVQAQGQPQHF. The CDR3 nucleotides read TGCAGCGTACAGGCTCAGGGTCAGCCCCAGCATTTT. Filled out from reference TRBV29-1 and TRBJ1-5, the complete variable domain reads SAVISQKPSRDICQRGTSLTIQCQVDSQVTMMFWYRQQPGQSLTLIATANQGSEATYESGFVIDKFPISRPNLTFSTLTVSNMSPEDSSIYLCSVQAQGQPQHFGDGTRLSIL.

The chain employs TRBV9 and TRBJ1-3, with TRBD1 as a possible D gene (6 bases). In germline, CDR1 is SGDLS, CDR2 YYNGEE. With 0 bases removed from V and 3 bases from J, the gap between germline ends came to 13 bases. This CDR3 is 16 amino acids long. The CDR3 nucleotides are TGTGCCAGCAGCGTAGGAGCACAGGGAAGTGGAAACACCATATATTTT. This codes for CASSVGAQGSGNTIYF.